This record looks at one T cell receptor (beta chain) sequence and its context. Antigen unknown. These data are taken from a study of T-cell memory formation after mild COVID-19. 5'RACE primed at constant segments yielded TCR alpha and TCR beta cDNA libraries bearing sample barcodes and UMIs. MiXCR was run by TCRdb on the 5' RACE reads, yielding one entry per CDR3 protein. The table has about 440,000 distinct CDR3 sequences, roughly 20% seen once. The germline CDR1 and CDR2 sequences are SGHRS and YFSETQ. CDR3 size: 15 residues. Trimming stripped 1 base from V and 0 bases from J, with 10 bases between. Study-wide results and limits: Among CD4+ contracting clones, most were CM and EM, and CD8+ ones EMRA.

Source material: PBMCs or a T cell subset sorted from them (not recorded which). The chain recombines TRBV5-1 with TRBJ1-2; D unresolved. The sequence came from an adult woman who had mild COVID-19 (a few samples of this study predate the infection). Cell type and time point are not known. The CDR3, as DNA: TGCGCCAGCAGCTTGTTTCCCCGTTCTAACTATGGCTACACCTTC. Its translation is CASSLFPRSNYGYTF.